One and the same sample provided the 14 T cell receptor beta chains below, sequenced in a study of TIL therapy for anti-PD-1-resistant metastatic lung cancer. This was the immunoSEQ v3 assay. Data came from immunoSEQ multiplex PCR; TCRdb stores just in-frame clones and leaves some out. The sample lists approximately 97,000 clones; 50% to 70% were seen once. Time point of the sample: pre-treatment sample, taken before nivolumab and TIL therapy. Pleural nodules or supraclavicular lymph nodes made up most of the excised metastases sampled. The sample in question was tumor tissue, obtained at baseline. Receptor source: a person between 25 and 80 years old with non-small cell lung cancer.

J is TRBJ2-6 and V is TRBV3-1 (or the pseudogene TRBV3-2); D unclear. The CDR3 runs 15 residues. CDR1 is LGHDT and CDR2 is YNNKEL in the germline V gene (reference sequence). V lost 4 bases to trimming and J lost 1 base, with 8 bases between them. CDR3 DNA sequence: TGTGCCAGCAGCCCGCGTCTATCTGGGGCCAACGTCCTGACTTTC. Protein product: CASSPRLSGANVLTF.

The V call is TRBV5-1, the J call TRBJ2-5; 8 nucleotides align to TRBD2. This CDR3 spans 14 amino acids. Germline V CDR1 and CDR2: SGHRS, YFSETQ. The V and J ends lost 4 bases and 7 bases, in that order; junction bases with no gene match: 9. CDR3 nucleotides: TGCGCCAGCAGCCCGGGACTAGACACATTGACCCAGTACTTC. It codes for CASSPGLDTLTQYF.

This sequence joins TRBV30 and TRBJ1-1; no clear D. Trimming shortened V by 5 bases and J by 4 bases, and 14 bases separated the two germline ends. Per germline, CDR1 GTSNPN and CDR2 SVGIG (reference sequence). The CDR3 is 13 amino acids. The CDR3 bases are TGTGCCTGGTCGCGGCAAGAGGGCACTGAAGCTTTCTTT. Translating it yields CAWSRQEGTEAFF.

This clone was detected a few times. The chain carries TRBV5-1 and TRBJ2-1; D is unresolved. V was clipped by 3 bases and J by 0 bases, with 10 bases between them. Germline V lookup: CDR1 SGHRS, CDR2 YFSETQ. This CDR3 has 15 residues. CDR3 amino acids: CASSSVGSSYNEQFF. CDR3 nucleotide sequence: TGCGCCAGCAGCTCCGTGGGAAGCTCCTACAATGAGCAGTTCTTC.

In this sample, this clone is medium-sized. The chain employs TRBV27 and TRBJ1-6; 7 bases line up with TRBD1. The CDR3 loop spans 13 amino acids. V lost 5 bases and J lost 7; bases outside the gene matches: 2. Per germline, CDR1 MNHEY and CDR2 SMNVEV (reference sequence). CDR3 DNA: TGTGCCAGCAGTCGACAGGGAAATTCACCCCTCCACTTT. Translated, it gives CASSRQGNSPLHF.

The V call is TRBV20-1, the J call TRBJ2-3; D uncertain. CDR3 length: 11 amino acids. Germline V CDR1 and CDR2: DFQATT, SNEGSKA (reference sequence). V was cut by 3 bases and J by 11 bases, with 12 bases left in between. CDR3 residues: CSASFGHQQYF. The CDR3 region has the DNA TGCAGTGCTAGCTTCGGCCATCAGCAGTATTTT.

Comments on this clone: Distinct nucleotide sequences in the sample also encode this CDR3. DNA for the CDR3: TGTGCCAGCAGCCTGAACACCGGGGAGCTGTTTTTT. This encodes CASSLNTGELFF. J is TRBJ2-2 and V is TRBV6-2 or TRBV6-3, with no clear D. Trimming pared 6 bases from V and 1 base from J, leaving 3 bases between. The CDR3 is 12 residues long. Per the germline V gene, CDR1 is MNHEY and CDR2 is SVGEGT.

The V gene is TRBV5-1, the J gene TRBJ2-2, with no clear D. The V end was cut by 0 bases, the J end by 5 bases, with 8 bases between. Germline V lookup: CDR1 SGHRS, CDR2 YFSETQ. There are 14 residues in the CDR3. DNA for the CDR3: TGCGCCAGCAGCTTGGACTTCAAAACCGGGGAGCTGTTTTTT. This codes for CASSLDFKTGELFF.

The table lists this clone with many counts. The gene calls are TRBV4-1 and TRBJ1-5; no definite D call. The CDR3 length is 15 residues. Germline CDR1 MGHRA, CDR2 YSYEKL. V was shortened by 0 bases and J by 4 bases, with 10 bases between the two germline ends. CDR3 loop: CASSQDGQNNQPQHF. The CDR3 DNA follows: TGCGCCAGCAGCCAAGATGGCCAGAATAATCAGCCCCAGCATTTT.

This clone was seen only once. V usage is TRBV7-9 and J usage is TRBJ2-1; D perhaps matches TRBD2 (6 bases). In germline, CDR1 is SEHNR, CDR2 FQNEAQ (reference sequence). V gave up 9 bases and J gave up 0 bases, with 12 bases separating them. This CDR3 comprises 14 residues. The chain's CDR3 is CASAAGSSYNEQFF. The DNA of the CDR3 is TGTGCCAGTGCCGCGGGGAGCTCCTACAATGAGCAGTTCTTC. The full variable domain, rest sourced from reference TRBV7-9 and TRBJ2-1, is DTGVSQNPRHKITKRGQNVTFRCDPISEHNRLYWYRQTLGQGPEFLTYFQNEAQLEKSRLLSDRFSAERPKGSFSTLEIQRTEQGDSAMYLCASAAGSSYNEQFFGPGTRLTVL.

The genes are TRBV6-5 and TRBJ1-1; no definite D call. V lost 5 bases and J 7 bases, leaving 14 bases between the germline ends. The germline V gene has CDR1 MNHEY and CDR2 SVGAGI. The CDR3 is made up of 13 amino acids. CDR3 DNA sequence: TGTGCCAGCAGTCCTTCTGGCAGATTTGAAGCTTTCTTT. It is translated as CASSPSGRFEAFF.

The gene calls are TRBV19 and TRBJ1-2, with TRBD1 matching 8 bases. V was pared by 7 bases and J by 1 base, with 14 bases of the junction left unmatched. This CDR3 contains 17 residues. Germline V gene lookup returns CDR1 LNHDA and CDR2 SQIVND (reference sequence). CDR3 in amino acids: CASTDRSGTGFNYGYTF. The CDR3 DNA follows: TGTGCCAGTACCGACCGATCCGGGACAGGATTTAACTATGGCTACACCTTC.

The CDR3 region has the DNA TGTGCCATCAACAGGCCTGATGGGGGAGGGAGTTCACCCCTCCACTTT. Its protein is CAINRPDGGGSSPLHF. V gene TRBV28 combines with J gene TRBJ1-6, with D possibly matching TRBD1 (5 bases). Germline V gene sequence: CDR1 MDHEN, CDR2 SYDVKM. The CDR3 has 16 residues. Trimming removed 10 bases at V and 9 bases at J, with 25 bases between.

The CDR3 reads CASSIGGSGGETQYF. For the CDR3, the DNA is TGTGCCAGTAGTATAGGAGGTAGCGGGGGGGAGACCCAGTACTTC. J is TRBJ2-5 and V is TRBV19; 10 bases agree with TRBD2. Germline lookup yields CDR1 LNHDA and CDR2 SQIVND (reference sequence). The CDR3 is 15 residues long. Trimming at V came to 1 base and at J to 5 bases, leaving 4 bases not matched to a gene.